This TCR beta chain was documented in a study of shared clonotypes between healthy human individuals. Germline V gene sequence: CDR1 SQVTM, CDR2 ANQGSEA. J was trimmed by 0 bases and V by 7 bases; bases with no gene match: 17. The length of the CDR3 is 18 residues. This clone was found once. The assay ran at deep level. Authors' processing steps: ImmunoSEQ output held junction-only sequences without quality scores, so filtering differed. Profiled with immunoSEQ multiplex PCR; TCRdb holds only in-frame clones, not every one. That table is the source of V, J and clone size, and D and trimming were worked out from the DNA. The table includes around 1,000,000 clones, approximately 77% detected once.

The V gene is TRBV29-1, the J gene TRBJ2-1; 8 bases match TRBD1. This TCR derives from a man aged 18 to 30 in good health. Some clones in this sample may be carry-over from other donors' samples. The sequencing input was memory CD4+ T cells from PBMCs. The subset here: CD45RA-negative fraction. The CDR3 protein is CSAGHQPGTGGSYNEQFF. CDR3 sequence (DNA): TGCAGCGCCGGACACCAACCCGGAACAGGGGGCTCCTACAATGAGCAGTTCTTC.